This TCR beta chain was sequenced for a study of cytomegalovirus exposure and HLA in healthy donors. The study, taken as a whole, reports: Relative to equally common others, HLA-associated TCR beta chains showed greater clonal expansion in a later analysis. In a later analysis, several top co-occurrence clusters appeared linked to parvovirus B19, influenza, CMV and Epstein-Barr virus. Reports indicated that the classifier achieved high specificity and sensitivity in diagnosing cytomegalovirus status.

V shed 1 base and J shed 3 bases, with 7 bases lying between them. Germline CDR1 is MGHRA and CDR2 is YSYEKL. The CDR3 sequence is 13 residues long. The PCR employed 60 Vbeta primers together with 13 Jbeta primers. Profiled with immunoSEQ multiplex PCR; TCRdb holds only in-frame clones, not every one. The data show 100,000 to 130,000 clones, more than 75% seen once. This clone was seen a few times. The antigen is not known. The sequencing input was PBMCs. The clonotype was recovered from a man aged 25-40 years in good health and CMV-seropositive. The chain has TRBV4-1 and TRBJ2-7, with D perhaps TRBD1 (6 bases). The CDR3: CASSQGQDYEQYF. CDR3 nucleotide sequence: TGCGCCAGCAGCCAAGGACAGGACTACGAGCAGTACTTC.